Below are 24 T cell receptor beta chains sequenced from a single sample in a study of cytomegalovirus exposure and HLA in healthy donors. PCR involved 60 Vbeta and 13 Jbeta primers. TCRdb's table, derived via immunoSEQ multiplex PCR, lists solely in-frame clones and lacks some. The data show about 140,000 clones, roughly 65% seen once. The sequenced material came from PBMCs. These receptors came from a woman in her 30s in good health and CMV-seronegative.

This chain joins TRBV30 and TRBJ2-2; maybe TRBD2 (6 bases). The CDR3 spans 18 residues. V lost 0 bases and J 3 bases, leaving 20 bases between the germline ends. CDR1 and CDR2 from the germline V gene are GTSNPN and SVGIG (reference sequence). CDR3 sequence: CAWSVGRWGSSDTGELFF. CDR3 bases: TGTGCCTGGAGTGTAGGGAGGTGGGGGTCTAGTGACACCGGGGAGCTGTTTTTT.

Remarks on this clone: Distinct nucleotide sequences in the sample also encode this CDR3. This sequence joins TRBV5-1 and TRBJ2-3; unclear D gene. CDR3 length: 12 amino acids. CDR1 and CDR2 (germline): SGHRS, YFSETQ. V was cut by 2 bases and J by 1 base, with 2 bases left in between. The chain's CDR3 is CASSFGTDTQYF. Written as DNA, the CDR3 is TGCGCCAGCAGCTTCGGCACAGATACGCAGTATTTT.

V usage is TRBV2 and J usage is TRBJ2-1, with a tentative D call TRBD2 (6 bases). The length of the CDR3 is 15 residues. Trimming took off 5 bases at V and 1 base at J, with 12 bases between the two ends. CDR1 SNHLY and CDR2 FYNNEI come from the germline V gene. The DNA of the CDR3 is TGTGCCAGCAGTCCCCTCCGGGGGTCCTACAATGAGCAGTTCTTC. This translates into CASSPLRGSYNEQFF.

The chain carries TRBV5-1 and TRBJ2-2; TRBD2 aligns across 14 bases. CDR1 is SGHRS, CDR2 YFSETQ, per germline. CDR3 size: 15 residues. V was clipped by 7 bases and J by 7 bases; unmatched bases: 6. The CDR3: CASGLAGGQDGELFF. In DNA, the CDR3 is TGCGCCAGCGGACTAGCGGGGGGCCAGGACGGGGAGCTGTTTTTT.

This chain uses TRBV10-3 with TRBJ1-2, with a possible D match to TRBD1 (5 bases). The CDR3 is made up of 14 amino acids. The germline V gene has CDR1 ENHRY and CDR2 SYGVKD. V gave up 2 bases and J gave up 4 bases, with 11 bases separating them. This CDR3 reads CAISEGQGTYGYTF. The DNA of the CDR3 is TGTGCCATCAGTGAGGGCCAGGGAACCTATGGCTACACCTTC.

This chain joins TRBV7-9 and TRBJ2-6; 10 bases line up with TRBD1. The CDR3 totals 17 residues. CDR1 is SEHNR and CDR2 is FQNEAQ in the germline V gene (reference sequence). The V and J ends lost 4 bases and 3 bases, in that order; junction bases with no gene match: 6. The CDR3 DNA reads as TGTGCCAGCAGCTCCAGACAGGGGGCGGGTGGGGCCAACGTCCTGACTTTC. It is translated as CASSSRQGAGGANVLTF.

The chain uses TRBV29-1 and TRBJ1-3, with D tentatively TRBD1 (6 bases). The CDR3 spans 15 residues. V lost 6 bases and J 0 bases, leaving 15 bases between the germline ends. CDR1 SQVTM and CDR2 ANQGSEA come from the germline V gene. The CDR3 DNA is TGCAGCGTCCGTGTACAGGGTACCTCTGGAAACACCATATATTTT. It encodes CSVRVQGTSGNTIYF.

The rearrangement joins TRBV28 to TRBJ1-3, with D unresolved. The CDR3 is 15 residues long. V was clipped by 8 bases and J by 4 bases, with 18 bases between them. The V gene's germline CDR1 is MDHEN and CDR2 SYDVKM. CDR3 sequence reads: CASSPHTIQGNTIYF. The CDR3 DNA sequence: TGTGCCAGCTCCCCACACACGATACAGGGAAACACCATATATTTT.

The V call is TRBV18, the J call TRBJ1-2; no clear D gene. Germline CDR1 is KGHSH and CDR2 is LQKENI. V was pared by 3 bases and J by 4 bases, with 18 bases between. CDR3 length equals 16 residues. This CDR3 is CASSPRLTDAVYGYTF. The CDR3 nucleotides are TGTGCCAGCTCACCCCGGTTAACAGACGCTGTCTATGGCTACACCTTC.

This clone has just a few counts. This sequence joins TRBV28 and TRBJ1-2; 12 bases fit TRBD1. The CDR3 loop spans 17 amino acids. The junction had 8 bases not matched to a gene; V was cut back by 2 bases and J by 4 bases. The germline CDR1 and CDR2 sequences are MDHEN and SYDVKM. The CDR3 sequence is CASSLNPGTGGLYGYTF. As DNA, the CDR3 is TGTGCCAGCAGTTTAAACCCAGGGACAGGGGGCCTCTATGGCTACACCTTC.

The chain recombines TRBV10-3 with TRBJ1-4; a weak D match, TRBD1 (6 bases). There are 16 residues in the CDR3. Germline lookup yields CDR1 ENHRY and CDR2 SYGVKD. Trimming took off 2 bases at V and 3 bases at J, with 13 bases between the two ends. CDR3 DNA sequence: TGTGCCATCAGTGAGAAAGGACAGCCTCCTAATGAAAAACTGTTTTTT. Its protein product is CAISEKGQPPNEKLFF.

The chain carries TRBV28 and TRBJ1-4; TRBD1 matches 9 bases. Losses at the gene ends were 7 bases for V and 5 bases for J; bases not matched to a gene: 8. CDR3 size: 15 residues. Germline CDR1 is MDHEN and CDR2 is SYDVKM. CDR3 protein: CASTGTGMGNEKLFF. The CDR3 DNA follows: TGTGCCAGCACCGGGACAGGGATGGGGAATGAAAAACTGTTTTTT.

The chain is built from TRBV5-1 and TRBJ2-3; 7 bases agree with TRBD2. Germline assignment: CDR1 SGHRS and CDR2 YFSETQ. The V segment lost 0 bases and the J segment 3 bases; nucleotides outside the gene matches: 10. CDR3 length: 17 amino acids. The CDR3 DNA sequence: TGCGCCAGCAGCTTGGGACTACGTGGGGGGGGGACAGATACGCAGTATTTT. Protein sequence: CASSLGLRGGGTDTQYF.

The V call is TRBV6-1, the J call TRBJ2-1, with D maybe TRBD2 (6 bases). The CDR3 contains 14 residues. Germline CDR1 MNHNS, CDR2 SASEGT. The ends were cut back, 5 bases at V and 5 bases at J, with 13 bases in the middle. The CDR3 loop reads CASSKERAHNEQFF. The CDR3 nucleotides are TGTGCCAGCAGTAAAGAGCGGGCCCACAATGAGCAGTTCTTC.

The chain combines TRBV30 with TRBJ1-1; no reliable D call. This CDR3 is built from 13 residues. Trimming shortened V by 2 bases and J by 6 bases, and 13 bases separated the two germline ends. Germline V gene data show CDR1 as GTSNPN and CDR2 as SVGIG (reference sequence). CDR3 sequence: CAWSRPERSEAFF. In DNA, the CDR3 is TGTGCCTGGAGTAGACCTGAGAGGTCTGAAGCTTTCTTT.

The CDR3 region has the DNA TGCAGCGCTGCCGGGACAGTCTCCTACGAGCAGTACTTC. Translated: CSAAGTVSYEQYF. This chain joins TRBV29-1 and TRBJ2-7; 7 positions match TRBD1. Germline V gene sequence: CDR1 SQVTM, CDR2 ANQGSEA. V dropped 7 bases and J dropped 0; count of bases not matched to a gene: 6. The CDR3 consists of 13 residues.

This chain links TRBV7-9 with TRBJ2-5; tentatively, D is TRBD2 (5 bases). The CDR3 loop spans 16 amino acids. V lost 0 bases and J 5 bases, leaving 16 bases between the germline ends. Germline loops: CDR1 SEHNR, CDR2 FQNEAQ (reference sequence). Written as DNA, the CDR3 is TGTGCCAGCAGCTTAGCTAGGACTCAATTCGGGGAGACCCAGTACTTC. Its translation is CASSLARTQFGETQYF.

Of note for this clone: One end of the junction varies from germline; a read error may be responsible. The rearrangement links TRBV30 to TRBJ2-7, with D possibly being TRBD1 (6 bases). Germline loops: CDR1 GTSNPN, CDR2 SVGIG (reference sequence). CDR3 length: 14 residues. This CDR3 is CAWSSGTTRGDQGF. The CDR3 nucleotides read TGTGCCTGGAGTTCGGGGACAACAAGAGGGGATCAGGGCTTC.

The table lists this clone with a few counts. The CDR3 nucleotides read TGTGCCAGCAGCGTTTGCCCTTGTGTGGGAGGGACCTACGAGCAGTACTTC. The encoded protein is CASSVCPCVGGTYEQYF. J is TRBJ2-7 and V is TRBV21-1; the DNA was not used to check the table's D call, TRBD2. TRBV21-1 is given as a pseudogene. The CDR3 loop spans 17 amino acids.

The V and J genes are TRBV7-3 and TRBJ2-6; TRBD1 is a possible D gene (6 bases). The germline V gene encodes CDR1 SGHTA and CDR2 FQGTGA. This CDR3 spans 21 amino acids. Between the trimmed V and J ends, which lost 5 bases and 4 bases, there was a span of 30 bases. The CDR3: CASSPSGPAAGEYYGANVLTF. DNA of the CDR3: TGTGCCAGCAGCCCCTCAGGTCCCGCGGCAGGGGAATATTACGGGGCCAACGTCCTGACTTTC.

A few counts support this clone. The J gene is TRBJ2-7, the V gene TRBV28; tentative D call: TRBD2 (5 bases). V lost 10 bases to trimming and J lost 2 bases, with 15 bases between them. The CDR3 sequence is 13 residues long. Per the germline V gene, CDR1 is MDHEN and CDR2 is SYDVKM. CDR3 coding DNA: TGTGCCACCGAGAGGACCGGGACCTACGAGCAGTACTTC. Translation gives CATERTGTYEQYF.

This clone was counted a few times. The chain employs TRBV4-2 and TRBJ2-5; 8 positions agree with TRBD1. This CDR3 spans 17 amino acids. V dropped 1 base and J dropped 2; count of bases not matched to a gene: 9. Germline CDR1 is LGHNA and CDR2 is YNFKEQ. CDR3 sequence: CASSQAAGQGPQETQYF. CDR3 sequence (DNA): TGTGCCAGCAGCCAAGCCGCCGGACAGGGCCCACAAGAGACCCAGTACTTC.

This clone was observed a handful of times. The chain combines TRBV6-5 with TRBJ2-1; 14 nucleotides align to TRBD2. This CDR3 has 14 amino acids. Germline assignment: CDR1 MNHEY and CDR2 SVGAGI. V gave up 7 bases and J gave up 10 bases; unmatched junction bases: 6. In DNA, the CDR3 is TGTGCCAGCACAAGACTAGCGGGAGGGTCCGAGCAGTTCTTC. It codes for CASTRLAGGSEQFF.

This chain links TRBV6-1 with TRBJ1-1; possible D gene TRBD1, 6 bases. The V gene's germline CDR1 is MNHNS and CDR2 SASEGT. The V end was cut by 6 bases, the J end by 4 bases, with 15 bases between. This CDR3 has 14 residues. The CDR3 loop is CASRTSDSGTEAFF. As DNA, the CDR3 is TGTGCCAGCAGGACCTCGGACAGTGGCACTGAAGCTTTCTTT.